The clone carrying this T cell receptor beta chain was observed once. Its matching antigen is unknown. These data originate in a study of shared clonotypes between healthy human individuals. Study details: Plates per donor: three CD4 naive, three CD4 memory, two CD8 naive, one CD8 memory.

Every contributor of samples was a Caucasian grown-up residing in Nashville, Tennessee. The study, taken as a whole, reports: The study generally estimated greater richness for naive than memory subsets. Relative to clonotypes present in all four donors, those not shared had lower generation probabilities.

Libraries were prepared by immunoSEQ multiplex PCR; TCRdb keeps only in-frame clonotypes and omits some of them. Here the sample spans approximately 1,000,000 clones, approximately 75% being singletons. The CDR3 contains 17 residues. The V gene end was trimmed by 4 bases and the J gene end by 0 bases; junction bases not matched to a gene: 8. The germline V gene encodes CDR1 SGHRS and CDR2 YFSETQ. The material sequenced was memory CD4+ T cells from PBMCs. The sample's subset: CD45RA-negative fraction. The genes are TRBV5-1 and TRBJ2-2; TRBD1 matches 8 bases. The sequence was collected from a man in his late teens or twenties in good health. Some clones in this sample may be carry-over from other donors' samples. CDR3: CASSPGQGFANTGELFF. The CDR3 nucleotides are TGCGCCAGCAGCCCTGGACAGGGTTTCGCGAACACCGGGGAGCTGTTTTTT.